These 9 T cell receptor beta chains were sequenced from one sample in a study of shared clonotypes between healthy human individuals. Sequenced by immunoSEQ multiplex PCR; TCRdb stores in-frame clones only, minus some. Here the sample spans around 990,000 clones, approximately 80% being singletons. The source material was memory CD4+ T cells from PBMCs. Subset given: CD45RA-negative fraction. Receptors were obtained from a man between 18 and 29 years old in good health. Some clones in this sample may be carry-over from other donors' samples.

Concerning this clone itself: This could be a read error, since a much larger clone is one nucleotide away. The same CDR3 is also encoded by other DNA sequences in this sample. The chain joins TRBV30 to TRBJ2-7; the D gene could be TRBD1 or TRBD2 (6 bases each). Germline V gene data show CDR1 as GTSNPN and CDR2 as SVGIG (reference sequence). The CDR3 runs to 13 residues. The CDR3 spells CAWAGQNSYEQYF. As DNA, the CDR3 is TGTGCATGGGCGGGACAAAACTCCTACGAGCAGTACTTC.

The chain links TRBV27 to TRBJ1-5; no reliable D call. V lost 5 bases, J lost 1 base, and 15 bases lay in between. Per germline, CDR1 MNHEY and CDR2 SMNVEV (reference sequence). The CDR3 contains 16 residues. CDR3 protein: CASSPIEGRSNQPQHF. DNA for the CDR3: TGTGCCAGCAGTCCGATCGAGGGAAGGAGCAATCAGCCCCAGCATTTT.

This clone was seen a handful of times. This chain joins TRBV10-2 and TRBJ2-7; TRBD2 aligns across 7 bases. The CDR3 length is 13 residues. Trimming took 5 bases from V and 6 from J; bases not matched to a gene: 7. Looked up from germline, CDR1 is WSHSY and CDR2 is SAAADI. The CDR3 here is CASSQTRGSEQYF. In DNA form, the CDR3 reads TGCGCCAGCAGTCAAACTCGCGGGAGCGAGCAGTACTTC.

This clone showed up just a few times. The chain recombines TRBV18 with TRBJ2-5; 8 positions agree with TRBD2. Germline-derived CDR1 and CDR2 are KGHSH and LQKENI. This CDR3 contains 18 residues. V was clipped by 4 bases and J by 3 bases; unmatched bases: 16. The CDR3 sequence is CASSREPRSGRGEETQYF. The CDR3 DNA follows: TGTGCCAGCTCACGCGAACCAAGAAGCGGGAGAGGGGAAGAGACCCAGTACTTC.

V is TRBV5-6 and J is TRBJ2-3; D is tentatively TRBD1 or TRBD2 (5 bases each). The V end lost 5 bases, the J end lost 15 bases, and 19 bases lay between the germline ends. The CDR3 loop spans 12 amino acids. Germline assignment: CDR1 SGHDT and CDR2 YYEEEE. The CDR3 DNA follows: TGTGCCAGCAGGGGCGCCGGGACCCTCACATATTTT. Its translation is CASRGAGTLTYF.

The chain recombines TRBV14 with TRBJ1-1; D is uncertain. The germline CDR1 and CDR2 sequences are SGHDN and FVKESK. This CDR3 region has 13 residues. V shed 1 base and J shed 7 bases, with 10 bases lying between them. The CDR3 coding sequence is TGTGCCAGCAGCCAAGCAATACTGAATGAAGCTTTCTTT. It encodes CASSQAILNEAFF.

The rearrangement uses TRBV29-1 and TRBJ1-4; D gene unclear. V was clipped by 2 bases and J by 5 bases, with 9 bases between them. CDR1 SQVTM and CDR2 ANQGSEA come from the germline V gene. This CDR3 region has 13 residues. The CDR3 DNA reads TGCAGCGTTGAACCGTTGGACAATGAAAAACTGTTTTTT. Translating it yields CSVEPLDNEKLFF.

V usage is TRBV11-2 and J usage is TRBJ2-1, with a weak D call TRBD2 (6 bases). The CDR3 is 16 amino acids. The germline V and J ends were trimmed by 1 base and 3 bases, with 13 bases remaining between them. CDR1 is SGHAT and CDR2 is FQNNGV in the germline V gene. The DNA for the CDR3 is TGTGCCAGCAGCTTAGTTCCGGGAGCGGTCTACAATGAGCAGTTCTTC. It encodes CASSLVPGAVYNEQFF.

This clone was found a few times. This chain connects TRBV7-8 to TRBJ1-4, with TRBD1 matching over 10 bases. With 5 bases clipped from V and 7 bases from J, the junction kept 7 bases outside the gene matches. Germline V gene sequence: CDR1 SGHVS, CDR2 FQNEAQ. The CDR3 is made up of 15 amino acids. The CDR3 DNA sequence: TGTGCCAGCAGCCCCTGGACAGGGGGAGGTGAAAAACTGTTTTTT. Protein: CASSPWTGGGEKLFF. Based on the CDR3 plus reference TRBV7-8 and TRBJ1-4, the full variable domain is GAGVSQSPRYKVAKRGQDVALRCDPISGHVSLFWYQQALGQGPEFLTYFQNEAQLDKSGLPSDRFFAERPEGSVSTLKIQRTQQEDSAVYLCASSPWTGGGEKLFFGSGTQLSVL.